This T cell receptor (beta chain) was profiled in a study of T cell changes during pregnancy in multiple sclerosis. Germline V gene data show CDR1 as LGHNA and CDR2 as YNFKEQ. V was cut by 3 bases and J by 4 bases, with 18 bases left in between. The length of the CDR3 is 17 residues. Assay: immunoSEQ multiplex PCR; the TCRdb copy retains only in-frame clones and omits some. The profile covers some 99,000 clones, with approximately 90% appearing a single time and about 2% taken by the ten largest. The chain employs TRBV4-2 and TRBJ2-2; D may be TRBD2 (6 bases). The starting material was peripheral blood, obtained after pregnancy. The sequence came from a female donor in good health, enrolled as a control in a pregnancy study. The CDR3 loop is CASSQELGLFLTGELFF. In DNA form, the CDR3 reads TGTGCCAGCAGCCAGGAACTGGGACTGTTTCTCACCGGGGAGCTGTTTTTT.